Shown below are 24 T cell receptor beta chains from a single sample sequenced in a study of shared clonotypes between healthy human individuals. Only in-frame clones appear in the TCRdb table, and some are missing; sequencing was by immunoSEQ multiplex PCR. The sample records approximately 2,200,000 clones, 93% being singletons. Naive CD8 populations comprised CD45RO-negative cells positively selected for CCR7, excluding terminally differentiated effector memory CD45RA+ cells. The sample consisted of naive CD8+ T cells from PBMCs. These receptors all stem from a man aged 18 to 30 in good health. Some clones in this sample may be carry-over from other donors' samples.

CDR3 protein: CASHRDSETQYF. CDR3 nucleotides: TGTGCCAGTCACCGGGACTCTGAGACCCAGTACTTC. This chain connects TRBV2 to TRBJ2-5, with a possible D match to TRBD2 (6 bases). V was trimmed by 9 bases and J by 5 bases, leaving 13 bases between them. CDR3 length: 12 amino acids. Germline V CDR1 and CDR2: SNHLY, FYNNEI.

The genes are TRBV11-1 and TRBJ2-1, with 9 bases identical to TRBD1. This CDR3 has 16 amino acids. V was pared by 2 bases and J by 6 bases, with 8 bases of the junction left unmatched. The V gene's germline CDR1 is SGHAT and CDR2 FQDESV (reference sequence). The CDR3 sequence: CASSLPGQGLFNEQFF. The CDR3 DNA is TGTGCCAGCAGCTTACCGGGACAGGGATTGTTCAATGAGCAGTTCTTC.

The chain joins TRBV5-6 to TRBJ2-1; 7 bases match TRBD2. CDR1 is SGHDT, CDR2 YYEEEE, per germline. V lost 4 bases and J lost 8; bases outside the gene matches: 18. This CDR3 has 17 amino acids. The CDR3 protein is CASSEYMREGRVDEQFF. In nucleotides, the CDR3 is TGTGCCAGCAGCGAATATATGAGGGAGGGCCGGGTCGATGAGCAGTTCTTC.

This chain connects TRBV19 to TRBJ2-7, with D hard to call. Trimming cost V 5 bases and J 3 bases, with 11 bases left between them. Germline CDR1 and CDR2: LNHDA and SQIVND (reference sequence). The length of the CDR3 is 13 residues. As DNA, the CDR3 is TGTGCCAGTAGTTCTGGGCAGTTCTACGAGCAGTACTTC. Encoded protein: CASSSGQFYEQYF. Complete variable domain (other parts from reference TRBV19 and TRBJ2-7): DGGITQSPKYLFRKEGQNVTLSCEQNLNHDAMYWYRQDPGQGLRLIYYSQIVNDFQKGDIAEGYSVSREKKESFPLTVTSAQKNPTAFYLCASSSGQFYEQYFGPGTRLTVT.

This chain links TRBV5-6 with TRBJ2-3, with 14 bases matching TRBD2. The CDR3 has 18 residues. V lost 4 bases and J lost 5; bases outside the gene matches: 12. Germline CDR1 reads SGHDT; CDR2 reads YYEEEE. The CDR3 bases are TGTGCCAGCAGCCCAGAACCGGGACTAGCGGGAGTTAGAGATACGCAGTATTTT. Its translation: CASSPEPGLAGVRDTQYF.

V is TRBV27 and J is TRBJ1-2, with a tentative D call TRBD1 (6 bases). This CDR3 comprises 15 residues. The germline V and J ends were trimmed by 2 bases and 4 bases, with 14 bases remaining between them. Germline values: CDR1 MNHEY, CDR2 SMNVEV (reference sequence). The CDR3 region has the DNA TGTGCCAGCAGTTTAGATGCTGGGGGCCGCTATGGCTACACCTTC. Encoded protein: CASSLDAGGRYGYTF.

The chain is built from TRBV19 and TRBJ2-7; a weak D match, TRBD1 (5 bases). Germline assignment: CDR1 LNHDA and CDR2 SQIVND (reference sequence). CDR3 length: 15 residues. Trimming cost V 4 bases and J 0 bases, with 13 bases left between them. Here the CDR3 reads CASSTLDKPSYEQYF. The CDR3, as DNA: TGTGCCAGTAGTACCCTGGACAAGCCCTCCTACGAGCAGTACTTC.

The CDR3 DNA sequence: TGTGCCAGCAGTTACTCGAGTCCAGGACTCTACGAGCAGTACTTC. The encoded protein is CASSYSSPGLYEQYF. The chain employs TRBV6-5 and TRBJ2-7, with D perhaps matching TRBD2 (5 bases). The CDR3 contains 15 residues. V was trimmed by 0 bases and J by 3 bases, leaving 12 bases between them. Germline V gives CDR1 MNHEY, CDR2 SVGAGI.

The V call is TRBV5-1, the J call TRBJ2-1; the D gene is possibly TRBD2 (5 bases). The CDR3 sequence is 12 residues long. Germline V lookup: CDR1 SGHRS, CDR2 YFSETQ. V dropped 7 bases and J dropped 5 bases, with 10 bases sitting between them. As DNA, the CDR3 is TGCGCCAGCTCCAGCGGCAACAATGAGCAGTTCTTC. Translated: CASSSGNNEQFF.

The chain recombines TRBV6-5 with TRBJ2-5, with a possible D match to TRBD2 (5 bases). This CDR3 comprises 16 residues. Germline assignment: CDR1 MNHEY and CDR2 SVGAGI. The V end lost 3 bases, the J end lost 4 bases, and 18 bases lay between the germline ends. This CDR3 is CASSYHGDSVSETQYF. The DNA of the CDR3 is TGTGCCAGCAGTTATCACGGGGATAGTGTATCAGAGACCCAGTACTTC.

V gene TRBV9 combines with J gene TRBJ1-3; D is uncertain. V lost 0 bases and J lost 1, with 14 bases in between. This CDR3 is built from 17 residues. Germline assignment: CDR1 SGDLS and CDR2 YYNGEE. The CDR3 DNA follows: TGTGCCAGCAGCGTAGAGGGAGTATGGGGTTCTGGAAACACCATATATTTT. Amino acids: CASSVEGVWGSGNTIYF.

The chain has TRBV10-3 and TRBJ2-1, with 7 bases matching TRBD2. Per the germline V gene, CDR1 is ENHRY and CDR2 is SYGVKD. V gave up 3 bases and J gave up 5 bases; unmatched junction bases: 4. This CDR3 has 14 residues. CDR3 sequence (DNA): TGTGCCATCAGTGACCCTGCGGGAGACAATGAGCAGTTCTTC. Translating it yields CAISDPAGDNEQFF.

The V gene is TRBV7-9, the J gene TRBJ2-1; D gene unclear. V lost 5 bases to trimming and J lost 5 bases, with 10 bases between them. The germline V gene encodes CDR1 SEHNR and CDR2 FQNEAQ (reference sequence). This CDR3 spans 13 amino acids. CDR3 amino acids: CASSLDLDNEQFF. CDR3 nucleotide sequence: TGTGCCAGCAGCCTTGACCTCGACAATGAGCAGTTCTTC.

CDR3 protein: CASSLGAALEVDEQFF. The CDR3 bases are TGTGCCAGCAGCTTAGGGGCCGCACTAGAAGTGGATGAGCAGTTCTTC. The chain is built from TRBV7-9 and TRBJ2-1; a possible D gene is TRBD2 (5 bases). The V end lost 1 base, the J end lost 8 bases, and 18 bases lay between the germline ends. Germline CDR1 is SEHNR and CDR2 is FQNEAQ (reference sequence). The CDR3 consists of 16 residues. Together with reference TRBV7-9 and TRBJ2-1, the CDR3 gives the full variable domain: DTGVSQNPRHKITKRGQNVTFRCDPISEHNRLYWYRQTLGQGPEFLTYFQNEAQLEKSRLLSDRFSAERPKGSFSTLEIQRTEQGDSAMYLCASSLGAALEVDEQFFGPGTRLTVL.

The chain is built from TRBV13 and TRBJ2-2; D is undetermined. CDR1 and CDR2 (germline): PRHDT, FYEKMQ (reference sequence). V was clipped by 6 bases and J by 4 bases, with 18 bases between them. The CDR3 covers 16 residues. CDR3 residues: CASRRFGTWGTGELFF. The CDR3 nucleotides read TGTGCCAGCAGGAGATTCGGAACCTGGGGCACCGGGGAGCTGTTTTTT.

The chain employs TRBV15 and TRBJ2-7; no firm D call. This CDR3 region has 13 residues. The germline V and J ends were trimmed by 5 bases and 4 bases, with 12 bases remaining between them. CDR1 LNHNV and CDR2 YYDKDF come from the germline V gene (reference sequence). The CDR3 protein is CATSPGIKYEQYF. In nucleotides, the CDR3 is TGTGCCACCAGCCCCGGCATCAAGTACGAGCAGTACTTC.

This chain joins TRBV7-8 and TRBJ1-1; tentatively, D is TRBD1 (5 bases). The ends were cut back, 7 bases at V and 6 bases at J, with 18 bases in the middle. The CDR3 covers 14 residues. The V gene's germline CDR1 is SGHVS and CDR2 FQNEAQ. The DNA of the CDR3 is TGTGCCAGCATCAACTTAGTGAGGGACGCTGAAGCTTTCTTT. Its protein is CASINLVRDAEAFF.

The gene calls are TRBV2 and TRBJ1-2; 9 bases agree with TRBD1. The CDR3 has 14 amino acids. The germline V gene encodes CDR1 SNHLY and CDR2 FYNNEI. V gave up 6 bases and J gave up 4 bases; unmatched junction bases: 6. The CDR3 sequence is CASSRTGEGYGYTF. As DNA, the CDR3 is TGTGCCAGCAGCAGGACAGGGGAGGGCTATGGCTACACCTTC.

V and J are TRBV9 and TRBJ1-2, with D unresolved. Germline CDR1 SGDLS, CDR2 YYNGEE. The V and J ends lost 4 bases and 0 bases respectively, with 13 bases between them. This CDR3 spans 15 amino acids. This CDR3 reads CASSQNGYANYGYTF. Here the CDR3 DNA reads TGTGCCAGCAGCCAAAACGGCTACGCTAACTATGGCTACACCTTC.

This clone was recorded a few times. This CDR3 is also generated by other DNA sequences in the sample. J is TRBJ2-7 and V is TRBV27; no clear D gene. The CDR3 runs to 13 residues. Trimming took 3 bases from V and 0 from J, leaving 6 bases between them. In germline, CDR1 is MNHEY, CDR2 SMNVEV (reference sequence). As DNA, the CDR3 is TGTGCCAGCAGTTTTAGTAGCTCCTACGAGCAGTACTTC. Residues: CASSFSSSYEQYF.

This clone was picked up a small number of times. A single base separates this from a much larger clone, so it may be a read error. Within the sample, other DNA sequences also encode this same CDR3. The gene calls are TRBV5-4 and TRBJ2-3; D is unresolved. CDR3 length equals 13 residues. Trimming cost V 2 bases and J 2 bases, with 6 bases left between them. CDR1 and CDR2 (germline): SGHNT, YYREEE (reference sequence). This CDR3 is CASSLEPTDTQYF. CDR3 sequence (DNA): TGTGCCAGCAGCTTAGAGCCCACAGATACGCAGTATTTT.

The chain has TRBV4-1 and TRBJ2-7; perhaps TRBD1 as D (5 bases). CDR1 and CDR2 (germline): MGHRA, YSYEKL. The ends were cut back, 1 base at V and 1 base at J, with 8 bases in the middle. This CDR3 contains 14 residues. CDR3 sequence reads: CASSQADRSYEQYF. The CDR3, as DNA: TGCGCCAGCAGCCAAGCTGACAGATCCTACGAGCAGTACTTC.

The chain joins TRBV4-1 to TRBJ2-1; 8 bases are a match to TRBD2. V lost 3 bases and J lost 6; bases outside the gene matches: 13. Germline V CDR1 and CDR2: MGHRA, YSYEKL. CDR3 length equals 17 residues. CDR3 amino acids: CASSHPSTSARLNEQFF. CDR3 in DNA: TGCGCCAGCAGCCACCCATCGACTAGCGCCAGACTCAATGAGCAGTTCTTC.

CDR3 amino acids: CAWTGVSSYNEQFF. CDR3 coding DNA: TGTGCCTGGACCGGGGTGAGCTCCTACAATGAGCAGTTCTTC. The chain couples TRBV30 to TRBJ2-1; D possibly corresponds to TRBD2 (5 bases). Germline-derived CDR1 and CDR2 are GTSNPN and SVGIG (reference sequence). V was pared by 4 bases and J by 0 bases, with 10 bases between. This CDR3 spans 14 amino acids.